The 20 T cell receptor beta chains presented below share a single source sample, sequenced in a study of shared clonotypes between healthy human individuals. The data were produced by immunoSEQ multiplex PCR, yet TCRdb's version contains in-frame clones alone and is incomplete. Among fewer than 2.5 million clones listed, 80% to 95% were seen once. Source material: naive CD4+ T cells from PBMCs. Documented subset: CD45RA+ positively selected. The receptors were gathered from a man between 18 and 29 years old in good health. Some clones in this sample may be carry-over from other donors' samples.

The rearrangement joins TRBV18 to TRBJ2-5, with TRBD1 matching 10 bases. This CDR3 comprises 15 residues. Germline lookup yields CDR1 KGHSH and CDR2 LQKENI. V lost 1 base and J lost 5; bases outside the gene matches: 4. CDR3 nucleotides: TGTGCCAGCTCACCACTGGTGGGACAGGGGGAGACCCAGTACTTC. Amino acids: CASSPLVGQGETQYF.

The table lists this clone with a count of one. V usage is TRBV9 and J usage is TRBJ2-1, with 11 bases that match TRBD2. Germline trimming cut 0 bases from V and 8 bases from J; bases unmatched to any gene: 7. Germline V gene data show CDR1 as SGDLS and CDR2 as YYNGEE. This CDR3 has 16 residues. CDR3 loop: CASSVGLAGINHEQFF. The CDR3 DNA follows: TGTGCCAGCAGCGTAGGACTAGCGGGAATCAACCATGAGCAGTTCTTC.

DNA for the CDR3: TGTGCCAGCAGTTATACCGGCGGAGGCCATGGCTACACCTTC. Residues: CASSYTGGGHGYTF. V and J are TRBV6-5 and TRBJ1-2; D uncertain. The V gene's germline CDR1 is MNHEY and CDR2 SVGAGI. This CDR3 comprises 14 residues. Between the trimmed V and J ends, which lost 3 bases and 6 bases, there was a span of 14 bases.

The V and J genes are TRBV5-4 and TRBJ1-3; TRBD1 matches 9 bases. Trimming at V came to 4 bases and at J to 0 bases, leaving 5 bases not matched to a gene. The CDR3 contains 16 residues. Germline CDR1 is SGHNT and CDR2 is YYREEE (reference sequence). The CDR3 spells CASSPGTGLSGNTIYF. The CDR3 DNA sequence: TGTGCCAGCAGCCCGGGGACAGGGCTCTCTGGAAACACCATATATTTT.

This CDR3 reads CASSYPQGGLYEQYF. The DNA of the CDR3 is TGTGCCAGCAGTTACCCCCAGGGGGGGCTTTACGAGCAGTACTTC. V is TRBV6-5 and J is TRBJ2-7; D may correspond to TRBD1 or TRBD2 (7 bases each). The CDR3 is 15 amino acids. Trimming left V 2 bases short and J 4 bases short, with 15 bases between. Germline V lookup: CDR1 MNHEY, CDR2 SVGAGI.

The chain is built from TRBV27 and TRBJ2-2; 7 bases line up with TRBD2. Germline CDR1 is MNHEY and CDR2 is SMNVEV (reference sequence). J was trimmed by 6 bases and V by 5 bases; bases with no gene match: 6. CDR3 length: 14 amino acids. As DNA, the CDR3 is TGTGCCAGCAGTCTAGCGGTTCGAGCCGGGGAGCTGTTTTTT. Translation: CASSLAVRAGELFF.

This clone appeared once. The chain employs TRBV5-4 and TRBJ2-3; TRBD2 matches 8 bases. V gave up 4 bases and J gave up 0 bases; unmatched junction bases: 7. There are 16 residues in the CDR3. CDR1 and CDR2 from the germline V gene are SGHNT and YYREEE (reference sequence). CDR3 coding DNA: TGTGCCAGCAGCCGTATAGCGGGACGGAGCACAGATACGCAGTATTTT. Amino acids: CASSRIAGRSTDTQYF.

This chain uses TRBV5-1 with TRBJ2-3; 8 bases are shared with TRBD2. The germline gives CDR1 SGHRS, CDR2 YFSETQ. CDR3 length: 17 residues. V was pared by 3 bases and J by 6 bases, with 15 bases of the junction left unmatched. This CDR3 is CASSWAVRAGELDTQYF. The CDR3 DNA reads TGCGCCAGCAGCTGGGCGGTTCGAGCGGGAGAGTTGGATACGCAGTATTTT.

The chain links TRBV6-1 to TRBJ2-6; unclear D gene. The CDR3 has 16 residues. Germline V gene lookup returns CDR1 MNHNS and CDR2 SASEGT. Trimming took off 3 bases at V and 4 bases at J, with 13 bases between the two ends. The CDR3 DNA follows: TGTGCCAGCAGTGATTACGGTGAACGCGGGGCCAACGTCCTGACTTTC. This encodes CASSDYGERGANVLTF.

Concerning this clone itself: Different DNA sequences within this sample yield the same CDR3. CDR3 coding DNA: TGCGCCAGCAGTCTAGAGGGGGGACTGAACACTGAAGCTTTCTTT. This sequence encodes CASSLEGGLNTEAFF. J is TRBJ1-1 and V is TRBV5-1; D might be TRBD1 (6 bases). CDR1 SGHRS and CDR2 YFSETQ come from the germline V gene. The V end was cut by 5 bases, the J end by 0 bases, with 14 bases between. CDR3 size: 15 residues. Variable domain in full (rest from reference TRBV5-1 and TRBJ1-1): KAGVTQTPRYLIKTRGQQVTLSCSPISGHRSVSWYQQTPGQGLQFLFEYFSETQRNKGNFPGRFSGRQFSNSRSEMNVSTLELGDSALYLCASSLEGGLNTEAFFGQGTRLTVV.

The CDR3 loop reads CASSSSGTGAYEQYF. As DNA, the CDR3 is TGCGCCAGCAGCTCCTCCGGGACAGGAGCCTACGAGCAGTACTTC. The genes are TRBV5-1 and TRBJ2-7; 8 nucleotides line up with TRBD1. This CDR3 comprises 15 residues. CDR1 SGHRS and CDR2 YFSETQ come from the germline V gene. The V gene end was trimmed by 3 bases and the J gene end by 2 bases; junction bases not matched to a gene: 7. Looking up the rest from reference TRBV5-1 and TRBJ2-7 gives the full variable domain: KAGVTQTPRYLIKTRGQQVTLSCSPISGHRSVSWYQQTPGQGLQFLFEYFSETQRNKGNFPGRFSGRQFSNSRSEMNVSTLELGDSALYLCASSSSGTGAYEQYFGPGTRLTVT.

The table lists this clone with a count of one. This same CDR3 is encoded by further DNA sequences in the sample. The V call is TRBV27, the J call TRBJ1-2, with a weak D call TRBD1 (5 bases). Trimming shortened V by 2 bases and J by 8 bases, and 12 bases separated the two germline ends. The CDR3 has 13 residues. CDR1 is MNHEY, CDR2 SMNVEV, per germline (reference sequence). Written as DNA, the CDR3 is TGTGCCAGCAGTTTACGGAGGGGCGAAGGCTACACCTTC. Encoded protein: CASSLRRGEGYTF.

V usage is TRBV27 and J usage is TRBJ2-4; unclear D gene. Germline V gives CDR1 MNHEY, CDR2 SMNVEV (reference sequence). The length of the CDR3 is 16 residues. The V end was cut by 5 bases, the J end by 0 bases, with 14 bases between. In nucleotides, the CDR3 is TGTGCCAGCAGTCCTCGGGCCACTCTAGCCAAAAACATTCAGTACTTC. This sequence encodes CASSPRATLAKNIQYF.

A word on this clone: The sample carries other DNA sequences with the same CDR3. The V call is TRBV5-1, the J call TRBJ1-2; D might be TRBD1 (6 bases). Per germline, CDR1 SGHRS and CDR2 YFSETQ. The V gene lost 4 bases and the J gene lost 1 base, with 11 bases spanning the gap. The CDR3 runs to 14 residues. The CDR3 protein is CASSLQGDNYGYTF. CDR3 coding DNA: TGCGCCAGCAGCCTACAGGGTGATAACTATGGCTACACCTTC.

This chain uses TRBV5-4 with TRBJ2-7; D is ambiguous. The germline V gene has CDR1 SGHNT and CDR2 YYREEE (reference sequence). Trimming pared 0 bases from V and 5 bases from J, leaving 12 bases between. There are 14 residues in the CDR3. This CDR3 reads CASSLGPPADEQYF. The CDR3 nucleotides read TGTGCCAGCAGCTTGGGCCCCCCAGCTGACGAGCAGTACTTC.

The chain joins TRBV7-7 to TRBJ2-3; 15 nucleotides agree with TRBD2. The CDR3 is 16 residues long. Germline CDR1 reads SSHAT; CDR2 reads FNYEAQ (reference sequence). Germline trimming cut 4 bases from V and 5 bases from J; bases unmatched to any gene: 4. The CDR3 nucleotides read TGTGCCAGCAGCTCCGGACTAGCGGGAGGGGTAGATACGCAGTATTTT. It is translated as CASSSGLAGGVDTQYF.

This sequence joins TRBV5-1 and TRBJ2-2; 11 nucleotides match TRBD2. The trim removed 4 bases at V and 1 base at J, leaving 9 bases unmatched. The germline CDR1 and CDR2 sequences are SGHRS and YFSETQ. CDR3 length: 18 residues. The CDR3 DNA follows: TGCGCCAGCAGCCGCCAGGCGGGGACTAGCGGGAACACCGGGGAGCTGTTTTTT. Translation gives CASSRQAGTSGNTGELFF. Looking up the rest from reference TRBV5-1 and TRBJ2-2 gives the full variable domain: KAGVTQTPRYLIKTRGQQVTLSCSPISGHRSVSWYQQTPGQGLQFLFEYFSETQRNKGNFPGRFSGRQFSNSRSEMNVSTLELGDSALYLCASSRQAGTSGNTGELFFGEGSRLTVL.

A word on this clone: Other DNA sequences in this sample translate to the same CDR3. The chain recombines TRBV5-1 with TRBJ2-5; D not resolved. CDR3 length equals 12 residues. V was clipped by 0 bases and J by 5 bases, with 5 bases between them. CDR1 and CDR2 from the germline V gene are SGHRS and YFSETQ. As DNA, the CDR3 is TGCGCCAGCAGCTTGGGGTTGGAGACCCAGTACTTC. Translated, it gives CASSLGLETQYF.

V is TRBV6-6 and J is TRBJ2-3, with 8 bases fitting TRBD1. Germline V gene lookup returns CDR1 MNHNY and CDR2 SVGAGI (reference sequence). J lost 0 bases, V lost 2 bases, and 4 bases had no gene match. There are 16 residues in the CDR3. The CDR3 DNA is TGTGCCAGCAGTTACCCGACAGGGGCTAGCACAGATACGCAGTATTTT. Its translation is CASSYPTGASTDTQYF.

This clone was found a few times. The chain employs TRBV7-9 and TRBJ1-2; TRBD1 might be the D (5 bases). The CDR3 is made up of 12 amino acids. CDR1 and CDR2 (germline): SEHNR, FQNEAQ (reference sequence). The germline V and J ends were trimmed by 0 bases and 7 bases, with 6 bases remaining between them. The CDR3 loop reads CASSLAGRGYTF. DNA for the CDR3: TGTGCCAGCAGCTTAGCGGGACGTGGCTACACCTTC.